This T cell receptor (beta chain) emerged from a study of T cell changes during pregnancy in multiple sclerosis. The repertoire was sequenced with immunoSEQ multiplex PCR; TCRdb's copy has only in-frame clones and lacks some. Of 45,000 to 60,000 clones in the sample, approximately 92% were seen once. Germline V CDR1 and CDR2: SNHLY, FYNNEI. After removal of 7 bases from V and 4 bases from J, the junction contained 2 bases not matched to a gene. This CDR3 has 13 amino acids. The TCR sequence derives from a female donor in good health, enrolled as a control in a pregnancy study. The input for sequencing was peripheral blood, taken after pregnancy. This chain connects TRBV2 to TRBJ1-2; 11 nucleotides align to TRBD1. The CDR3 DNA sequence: TGTGCCAGCACTGGGACAGGGGGCTATGGCTACACCTTC. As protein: CASTGTGGYGYTF.